Below, 11 T cell receptor beta chains from the same sample are listed, as sequenced in a study of control samples from healthy donors and cancer patients. The assay was immunoSEQ multiplex PCR, and TCRdb's table has in-frame clones only and misses some. The sample holds 150,000 to 200,000 clones, 85% to 90% seen once. The source material was blood. These TCRs come from a man between 18 and 29 years old in good health.

The chain couples TRBV19 to TRBJ1-2, with 7 bases identical to TRBD1. This CDR3 contains 13 residues. The V gene end was trimmed by 7 bases and the J gene end by 8 bases; junction bases not matched to a gene: 10. Germline CDR1 and CDR2: LNHDA and SQIVND (reference sequence). The CDR3 sequence is CASKGDRPRGYTF. DNA for the CDR3: TGTGCCAGTAAGGGGGACAGACCAAGGGGCTACACCTTC.

The rearrangement links TRBV7-7 to TRBJ2-1, with TRBD2 identical over 11 bases. The junction had 6 bases not matched to a gene; V was cut back by 2 bases and J by 9 bases. The CDR3 has 15 amino acids. Germline V CDR1 and CDR2: SSHAT, FNYEAQ (reference sequence). CDR3 in DNA: TGTGCCAGCAGCTTAACTAGCGGGGGTCGCGGTGAGCAGTTCTTC. It yields the protein CASSLTSGGRGEQFF.

The rearrangement links TRBV6-1 to TRBJ1-1, with a tentative D call TRBD1 (6 bases). The CDR3 is 11 residues long. V was shortened by 0 bases and J by 11 bases, with 7 bases between the two germline ends. CDR1 is MNHNS, CDR2 SASEGT, per germline. The CDR3 reads CASSEAGGAFF. The CDR3 DNA is TGTGCCAGCAGTGAAGCAGGGGGGGCTTTCTTT.

The chain has TRBV6-2 or TRBV6-3 and TRBJ1-2; D uncertain. Looked up from germline, CDR1 is MNHEY and CDR2 is SVGEGT. V lost 2 bases and J lost 0, with 10 bases in between. The CDR3 sequence is 15 residues long. The CDR3, as DNA: TGTGCCAGCAGTTACGGTTCGCCGGCTAACTATGGCTACACCTTC. Protein product: CASSYGSPANYGYTF.

The V gene is TRBV14, the J gene TRBJ2-3; D assignment may be TRBD1 or TRBD2 (6 bases each). Germline V gene lookup returns CDR1 SGHDN and CDR2 FVKESK. The CDR3 runs to 15 residues. Trimming took 2 bases from V and 4 from J, leaving 13 bases between them. CDR3 sequence: CASSQMWGAADTQYF. CDR3 bases: TGTGCCAGCAGCCAAATGTGGGGGGCGGCAGATACGCAGTATTTT.

This clone came up once. V gene TRBV5-6 combines with J gene TRBJ2-7; D remains unclear. The CDR3 covers 13 residues. The V gene lost 2 bases and the J gene lost 3 bases, with 9 bases spanning the gap. Germline CDR1 and CDR2: SGHDT and YYEEEE. CDR3 in DNA: TGTGCCAGCAGCTTTCGTAGGAACTACGAGCAGTACTTC. It translates to CASSFRRNYEQYF. The full variable domain, rest sourced from reference TRBV5-6 and TRBJ2-7, is DAGVTQSPTHLIKTRGQQVTLRCSPKSGHDTVSWYQQALGQGPQFIFQYYEEEERQRGNFPDRFSGHQFPNYSSELNVNALLLGDSALYLCASSFRRNYEQYFGPGTRLTVT.

The chain is built from TRBV19 and TRBJ1-1; tentatively, D is TRBD1 (5 bases). Germline assignment: CDR1 LNHDA and CDR2 SQIVND (reference sequence). This CDR3 contains 12 residues. Trimming took off 8 bases at V and 1 base at J, with 8 bases between the two ends. The CDR3 region has the DNA TGTGCCAGTGGGGCGGGGAACACTGAAGCTTTCTTT. Protein sequence: CASGAGNTEAFF.

The V gene is TRBV4-3, the J gene TRBJ1-3, with D uncertain. The CDR3 runs 15 residues. Germline values: CDR1 LGHNA, CDR2 YSLEER. Trimming took off 3 bases at V and 2 bases at J, with 11 bases between the two ends. The CDR3 nucleotides read TGCGCCAGCAGCCAGGCTTATGGGGCTGGAAACACCATATATTTT. It codes for CASSQAYGAGNTIYF.

This clone is a singleton in its sample. The V and J genes are TRBV5-4 and TRBJ2-7; D may match TRBD1 or TRBD2 (5 bases each). Trimming left V 4 bases short and J 2 bases short, with 16 bases between. Germline V gene lookup returns CDR1 SGHNT and CDR2 YYREEE (reference sequence). This CDR3 has 15 amino acids. The CDR3 region has the DNA TGTGCCAGCAGCGCCGAGGGCGACAGAACCTACGAGCAGTACTTC. This codes for CASSAEGDRTYEQYF.

The chain has TRBV19 and TRBJ1-4; D possibly corresponds to TRBD1 (6 bases). Germline CDR1 is LNHDA and CDR2 is SQIVND (reference sequence). V lost 6 bases and J lost 5, with 19 bases in between. This CDR3 has 16 residues. The DNA for the CDR3 is TGTGCCAGTAGCTCTTACCCAGGACAGATGAATGAAAAACTGTTTTTT. It is translated as CASSSYPGQMNEKLFF.

The chain is built from TRBV11-2 and TRBJ2-7; 10 bases align to TRBD1. V trimming: 7 bases; J trimming: 4 bases; junction bases outside the gene matches: 7. The CDR3 sequence is 14 residues long. Germline V gene sequence: CDR1 SGHAT, CDR2 FQNNGV. The DNA for the CDR3 is TGTGCCAGCAAAGCCGGACAGGGGGGGTACGAGCAGTACTTC. This encodes CASKAGQGGYEQYF.